This T cell receptor (beta chain) was profiled in a study of CXCR3-negative and CXCR3-positive naive CD8 T cells. Germline CDR1 MDHEN, CDR2 SYDVKM. The CDR3 extends over 13 amino acids. cDNA libraries for TRB were generated by 5' RACE incorporating UMI labels. One entry per CDR3 protein, without DNA, is what TCRdb gives after re-calling the 5' RACE reads. The sample yields some 130,000 distinct CDR3 sequences, of which the top ten take up approximately 0.29%. Sample: naive CXCR3- CD8+ T cells from blood. As to subset: CD45RO-CCR7+CD27+CD95- naive CD8+ T cells lacking CXCR3 (TNR3-). This TCR was sampled from a human donor in good health. Some clones in this sample may be carry-over from other donors' samples. V is TRBV28 and J is TRBJ2-7; the TCRdb call, TRBD1, lacks DNA for checking. CDR3 sequence: CASRQTGADEQYF.